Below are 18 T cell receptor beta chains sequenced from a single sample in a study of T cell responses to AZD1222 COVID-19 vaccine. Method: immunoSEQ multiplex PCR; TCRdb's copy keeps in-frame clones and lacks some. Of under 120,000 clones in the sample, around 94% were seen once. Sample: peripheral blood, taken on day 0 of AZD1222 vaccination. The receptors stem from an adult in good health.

The CDR3 DNA follows: TGTGCCAGCAGTTTTTCGGGGATCCACACCGGGGAGCTGTTTTTT. This gives the protein CASSFSGIHTGELFF. This chain uses TRBV28 with TRBJ2-2; tentatively, D is TRBD2 (5 bases). The germline CDR1 and CDR2 sequences are MDHEN and SYDVKM. The length of the CDR3 is 15 residues. V was clipped by 3 bases and J by 3 bases, with 11 bases between them.

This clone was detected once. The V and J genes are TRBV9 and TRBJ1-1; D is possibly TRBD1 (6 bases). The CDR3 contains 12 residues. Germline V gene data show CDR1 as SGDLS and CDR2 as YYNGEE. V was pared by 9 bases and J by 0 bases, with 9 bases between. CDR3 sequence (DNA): TGTGCCAACAGGGCGGTGAACACTGAAGCTTTCTTT. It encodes CANRAVNTEAFF.

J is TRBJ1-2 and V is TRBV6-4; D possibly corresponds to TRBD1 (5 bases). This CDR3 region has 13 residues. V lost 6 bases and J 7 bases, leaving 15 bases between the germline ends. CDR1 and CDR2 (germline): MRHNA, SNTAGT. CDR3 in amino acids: CASRTGSDGGYTF. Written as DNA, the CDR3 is TGTGCCAGCAGAACAGGCTCGGACGGTGGCTACACCTTC.

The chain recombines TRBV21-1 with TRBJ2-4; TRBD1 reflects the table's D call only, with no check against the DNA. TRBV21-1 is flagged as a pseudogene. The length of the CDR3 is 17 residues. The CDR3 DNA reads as TGTGCCAGCAGCAAAGGAGTGGACAGCGTAGCCAAAAACATTCAGTACTTC. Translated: CASSKGVDSVAKNIQYF.

Here the CDR3 reads CASSWNRDTEAFF. CDR3 bases: TGTGCCAGCAGCTGGAATCGAGACACTGAAGCTTTCTTT. The chain combines TRBV5-6 with TRBJ1-1; D gene ambiguous. Trimming cost V 3 bases and J 3 bases, with 9 bases left between them. Germline CDR1 reads SGHDT; CDR2 reads YYEEEE. This CDR3 is built from 13 residues.

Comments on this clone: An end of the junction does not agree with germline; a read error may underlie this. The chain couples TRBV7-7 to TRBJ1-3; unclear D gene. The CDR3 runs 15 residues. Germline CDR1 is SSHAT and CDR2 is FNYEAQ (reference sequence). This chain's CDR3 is CASSRSPGSGNTIYF. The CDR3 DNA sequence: TGTGCTAGCAGTCGATCTCCGGGCTCTGGAAACACCATATATTTT.

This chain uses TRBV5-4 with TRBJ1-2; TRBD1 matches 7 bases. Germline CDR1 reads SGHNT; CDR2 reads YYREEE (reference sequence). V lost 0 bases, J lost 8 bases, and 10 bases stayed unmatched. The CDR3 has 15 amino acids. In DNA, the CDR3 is TGTGCCAGCAGCTTGGAAGGACAGGCTTTTAGGGGCTACACCTTC. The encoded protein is CASSLEGQAFRGYTF.

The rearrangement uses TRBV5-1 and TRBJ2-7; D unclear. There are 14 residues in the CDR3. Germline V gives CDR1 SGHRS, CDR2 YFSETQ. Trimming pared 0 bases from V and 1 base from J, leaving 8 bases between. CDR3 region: CASSLGTLSYEQYF. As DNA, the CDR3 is TGCGCCAGCAGCTTGGGAACCCTATCCTACGAGCAGTACTTC.

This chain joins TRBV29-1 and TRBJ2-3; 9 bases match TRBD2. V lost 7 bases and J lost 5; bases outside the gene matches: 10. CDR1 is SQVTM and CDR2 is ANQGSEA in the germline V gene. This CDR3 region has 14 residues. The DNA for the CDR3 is TGCAGCGACTTAGCGGGAGCCCCCCTAGATACGCAGTATTTT. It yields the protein CSDLAGAPLDTQYF.

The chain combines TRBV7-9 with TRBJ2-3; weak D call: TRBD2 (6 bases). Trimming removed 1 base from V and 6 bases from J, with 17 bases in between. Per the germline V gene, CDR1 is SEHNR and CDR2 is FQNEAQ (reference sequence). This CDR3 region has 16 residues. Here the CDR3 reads CASSLVSGSGGDTQYF. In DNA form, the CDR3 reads TGTGCCAGCAGCTTAGTCTCGGGTAGCGGCGGGGATACGCAGTATTTT. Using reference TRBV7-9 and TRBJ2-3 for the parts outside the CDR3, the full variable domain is DTGVSQNPRHKITKRGQNVTFRCDPISEHNRLYWYRQTLGQGPEFLTYFQNEAQLEKSRLLSDRFSAERPKGSFSTLEIQRTEQGDSAMYLCASSLVSGSGGDTQYFGPGTRLTVL.

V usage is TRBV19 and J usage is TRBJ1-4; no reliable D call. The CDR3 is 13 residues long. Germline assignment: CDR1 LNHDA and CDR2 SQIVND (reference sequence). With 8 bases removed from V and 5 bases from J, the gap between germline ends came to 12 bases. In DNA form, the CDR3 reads TGTGCCAGTTCCCTCTCATTCAATGAAAAACTGTTTTTT. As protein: CASSLSFNEKLFF.

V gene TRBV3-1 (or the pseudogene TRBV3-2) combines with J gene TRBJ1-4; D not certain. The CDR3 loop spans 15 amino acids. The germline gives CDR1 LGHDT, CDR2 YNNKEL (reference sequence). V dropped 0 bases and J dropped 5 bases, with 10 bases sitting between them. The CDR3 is CASSQDRGLNEKLFF. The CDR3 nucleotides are TGTGCCAGCAGCCAAGATCGGGGTTTGAATGAAAAACTGTTTTTT.

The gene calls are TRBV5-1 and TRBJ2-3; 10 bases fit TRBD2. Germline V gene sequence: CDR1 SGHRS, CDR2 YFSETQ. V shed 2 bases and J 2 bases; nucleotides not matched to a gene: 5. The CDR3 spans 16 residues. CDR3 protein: CASSFSGGASTDTQYF. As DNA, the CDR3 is TGCGCCAGCAGCTTCAGCGGGGGGGCCTCCACAGATACGCAGTATTTT.

The CDR3 sequence: CASSLGTGNRISGANVLTF. CDR3 DNA: TGTGCCAGCAGCTTAGGGACGGGAAATCGGATCTCTGGGGCCAACGTCCTGACTTTC. The V gene is TRBV7-9, the J gene TRBJ2-6; possible D gene TRBD2, 5 bases. The CDR3 length is 19 residues. Trimming cost V 1 base and J 0 bases, with 16 bases left between them. Per the germline V gene, CDR1 is SEHNR and CDR2 is FQNEAQ (reference sequence).

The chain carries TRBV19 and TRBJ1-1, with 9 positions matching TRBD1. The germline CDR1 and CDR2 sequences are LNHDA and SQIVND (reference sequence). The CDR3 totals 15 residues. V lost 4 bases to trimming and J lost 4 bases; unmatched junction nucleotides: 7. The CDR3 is CASSRPQGASTEAFF. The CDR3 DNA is TGTGCCAGTAGTAGACCACAGGGGGCGAGCACTGAAGCTTTCTTT.

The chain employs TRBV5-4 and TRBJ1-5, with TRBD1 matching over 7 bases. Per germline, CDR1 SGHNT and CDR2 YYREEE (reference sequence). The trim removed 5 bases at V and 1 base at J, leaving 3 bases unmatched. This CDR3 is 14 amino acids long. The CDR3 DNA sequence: TGTGCCAGCAGTTCGGACAGGAGCAATCAGCCCCAGCATTTT. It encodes CASSSDRSNQPQHF. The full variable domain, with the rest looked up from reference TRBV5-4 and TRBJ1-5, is ETGVTQSPTHLIKTRGQQVTLRCSSQSGHNTVSWYQQALGQGPQFIFQYYREEENGRGNFPPRFSGLQFPNYSSELNVNALELDDSALYLCASSSDRSNQPQHFGDGTRLSIL.

The DNA for the CDR3 is TGTGCCAGCAGTGGGGCGGCAGAATCCTACAATGAGCAGTTCTTC. Translation gives CASSGAAESYNEQFF. The chain employs TRBV6-6 and TRBJ2-1, with D possibly matching TRBD1 (5 bases). The germline gives CDR1 MNHNY, CDR2 SVGAGI (reference sequence). The CDR3 spans 15 residues. Between the trimmed V and J ends, which lost 5 bases and 1 base, there was a span of 12 bases.

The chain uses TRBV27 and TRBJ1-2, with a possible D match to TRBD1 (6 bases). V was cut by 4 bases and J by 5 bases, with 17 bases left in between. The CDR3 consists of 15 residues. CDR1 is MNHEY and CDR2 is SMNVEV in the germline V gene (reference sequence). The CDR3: CASSSGALVGYGYTF. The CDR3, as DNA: TGTGCCAGCAGTTCGGGGGCCCTCGTCGGGTATGGCTACACCTTC.